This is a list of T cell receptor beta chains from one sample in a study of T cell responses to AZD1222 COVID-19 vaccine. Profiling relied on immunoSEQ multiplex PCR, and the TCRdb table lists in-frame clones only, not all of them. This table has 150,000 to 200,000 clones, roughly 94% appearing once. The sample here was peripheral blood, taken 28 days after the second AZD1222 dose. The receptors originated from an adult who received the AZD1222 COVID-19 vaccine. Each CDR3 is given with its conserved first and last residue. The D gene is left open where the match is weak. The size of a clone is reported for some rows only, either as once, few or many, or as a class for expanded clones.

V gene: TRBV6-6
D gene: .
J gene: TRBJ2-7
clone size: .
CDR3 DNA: TGTGCCAGCAGTTACTCGAACGGGGAGCAGTACTTC
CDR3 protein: CASSYSNGEQYF

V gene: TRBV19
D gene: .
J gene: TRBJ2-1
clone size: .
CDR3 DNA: TGTGCCAGTAGTAAAGACCTCAATGAGCAGTTCTTC
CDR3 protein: CASSKDLNEQFF

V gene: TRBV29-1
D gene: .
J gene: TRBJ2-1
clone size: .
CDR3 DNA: TGCAGCGTCGATACAGGGCGGGCTATCTCCTACAATGAGCAGTTCTTC
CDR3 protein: CSVDTGRAISYNEQFF

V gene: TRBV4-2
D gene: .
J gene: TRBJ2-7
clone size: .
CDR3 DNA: TGTGCCAGCAGCCAAGTTGCTCGGAGCTCCTACGAGCAGTACTTC
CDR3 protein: CASSQVARSSYEQYF

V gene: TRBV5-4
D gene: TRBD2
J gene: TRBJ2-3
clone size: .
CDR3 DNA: TGTGCCAGCAGCTTGGAGGGAACCTTAGCGGGAGGGAGCACAGATACGCAGTATTTT
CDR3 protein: CASSLEGTLAGGSTDTQYF

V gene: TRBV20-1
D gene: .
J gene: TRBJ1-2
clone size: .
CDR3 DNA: TGCAGTGTTAACAGCTATGGCTACACCTTC
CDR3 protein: CSVNSYGYTF

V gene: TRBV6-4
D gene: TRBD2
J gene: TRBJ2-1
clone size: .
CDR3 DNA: TGTGCCAGCAGTGAAACTAGCGGGAACAATGAGCAGTTCTTC
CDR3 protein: CASSETSGNNEQFF

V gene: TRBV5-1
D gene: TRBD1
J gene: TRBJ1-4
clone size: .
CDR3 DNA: TGCGCCAGCAGCTTTTGGGAGCGACAGGGCAGTGAAAAACTGTTTTTT
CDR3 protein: CASSFWERQGSEKLFF

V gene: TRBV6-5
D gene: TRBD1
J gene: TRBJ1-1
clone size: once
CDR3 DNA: TGTGCCAGCAGATACGACAGGGGGTCGAGCACTGAAGCTTTCTTT
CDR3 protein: CASRYDRGSSTEAFF

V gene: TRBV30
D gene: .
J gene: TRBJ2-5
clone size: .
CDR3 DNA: TGTGCCTGGAGTCGAGAGACCCAGTACTTC
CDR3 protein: CAWSRETQYF

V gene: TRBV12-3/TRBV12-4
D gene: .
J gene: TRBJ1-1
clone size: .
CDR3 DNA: TGTGCCAGCAGCCGCATCGGGGACACTGAAGCTTTCTTT
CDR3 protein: CASSRIGDTEAFF

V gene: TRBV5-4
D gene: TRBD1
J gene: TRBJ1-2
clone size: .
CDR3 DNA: TGTGCCAGCACCACAGACAGGGCCGCTAACTATGGCTACACCTTC
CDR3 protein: CASTTDRAANYGYTF

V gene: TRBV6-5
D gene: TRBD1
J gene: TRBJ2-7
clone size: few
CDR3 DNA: TGTGCCAGCAGTCCCCCCAACAGGGGGCGCGAGGAGCAGTACTTC
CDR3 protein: CASSPPNRGREEQYF

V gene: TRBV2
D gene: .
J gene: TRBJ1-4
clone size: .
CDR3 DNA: TGTGCCAGCAGGGGGACGGTCTCAACTAATGAAAAACTGTTTTTT
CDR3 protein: CASRGTVSTNEKLFF

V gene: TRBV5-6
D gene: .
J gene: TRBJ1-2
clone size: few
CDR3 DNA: TGTGCCAGCAGCTTGGAAGGCAGTCTCAACTATGGCTACACCTTC
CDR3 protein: CASSLEGSLNYGYTF

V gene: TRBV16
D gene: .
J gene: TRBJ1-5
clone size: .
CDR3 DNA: TGTGCCAGCAGCCAAACGGGGGATCAGCCCCAGCATTTT
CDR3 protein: CASSQTGDQPQHF

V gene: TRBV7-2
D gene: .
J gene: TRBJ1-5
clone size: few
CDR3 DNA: TGTGCCAGCAGTCTCGACATCGGCGGCAATCAGCCCCAGCATTTT
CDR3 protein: CASSLDIGGNQPQHF

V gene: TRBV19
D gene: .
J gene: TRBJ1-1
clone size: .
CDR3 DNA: TGTGCCAGTAGCGGGAGTTTAAACACTGAAGCTTTCTTT
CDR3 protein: CASSGSLNTEAFF

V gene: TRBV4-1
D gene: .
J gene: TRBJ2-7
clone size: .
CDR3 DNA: TGCGCCAGCAGCCAAGAACCCCCGACTAGAGGTTCTAACGAGCAGTACTTC
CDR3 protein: CASSQEPPTRGSNEQYF

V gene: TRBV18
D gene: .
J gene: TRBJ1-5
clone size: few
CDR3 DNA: TGTGCCAGCTCACCATTGCCGGGCAATCAGCCCCAGCATTTT
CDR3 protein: CASSPLPGNQPQHF

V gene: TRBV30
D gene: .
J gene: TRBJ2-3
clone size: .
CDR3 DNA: TGTGCCGGGAATGGGGGGCCCACAGATACGCAGTATTTT
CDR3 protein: CAGNGGPTDTQYF

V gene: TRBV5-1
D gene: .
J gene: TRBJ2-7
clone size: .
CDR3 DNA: TGCGCCAGCAGCTTGGCCTCTACCCCCTACGAGCAGTACTTC
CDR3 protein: CASSLASTPYEQYF

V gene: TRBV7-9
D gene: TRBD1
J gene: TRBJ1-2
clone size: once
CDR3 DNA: TGTGCCAGCAGCCAAAAGGGACAGGGAAACTATGGCTACACCTTC
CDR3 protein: CASSQKGQGNYGYTF

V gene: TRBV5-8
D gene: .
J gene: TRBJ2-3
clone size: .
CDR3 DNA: TGTGCCAGCAGCTCCTTTACCCCTAGCAGTCGGGGGTATTTT
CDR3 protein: CASSSFTPSSRGYF

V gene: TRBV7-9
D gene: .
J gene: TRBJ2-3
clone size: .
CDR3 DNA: TGTGCCAGCAGCTTAGCAGGGCCAGATACGCAGTATTTT
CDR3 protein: CASSLAGPDTQYF

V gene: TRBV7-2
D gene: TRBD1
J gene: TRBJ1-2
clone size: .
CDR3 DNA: TGTGCCAGCAGCTTTAGACAGGGCCGAGATGGCTACACCTTC
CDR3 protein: CASSFRQGRDGYTF

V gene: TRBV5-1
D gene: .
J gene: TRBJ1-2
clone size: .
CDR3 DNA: TGCGCCAGCAGCTTGGACAGATATGGCTACACCTTC
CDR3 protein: CASSLDRYGYTF

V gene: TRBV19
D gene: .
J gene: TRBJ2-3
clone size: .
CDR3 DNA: TGTGCCAGTAAGTCGGGCCAGGCGGGCCTAGATACGCAGTATTTT
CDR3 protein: CASKSGQAGLDTQYF

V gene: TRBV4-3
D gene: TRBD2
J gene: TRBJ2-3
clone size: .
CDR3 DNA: TGCGCCAGCAGCCACAACCTAGCGGGGATCACAGATACGCAGTATTTT
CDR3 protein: CASSHNLAGITDTQYF

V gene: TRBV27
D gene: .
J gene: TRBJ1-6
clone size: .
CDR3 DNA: TGTGCCAGCAGCGAGGAGCCCAAAAATTCACCCCTCCACTTT
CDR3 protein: CASSEEPKNSPLHF

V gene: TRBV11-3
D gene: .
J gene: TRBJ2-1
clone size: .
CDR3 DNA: TGTGCCAGCAGCTTAGAACGCGCTGCGGTCTCCTACAATGAGCAGTTCTTC
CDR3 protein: CASSLERAAVSYNEQFF